This T cell receptor (beta chain) was sequenced in a study of OX40 agonist ivuxolimab in advanced cancers. Trimming shortened V by 5 bases and J by 3 bases, and 26 bases separated the two germline ends. The germline gives CDR1 SGHAT, CDR2 FQNNGV. The CDR3 has 19 residues. Produced via immunoSEQ multiplex PCR; TCRdb's table is partial and in-frame only. Here the sample spans tens of thousands of clones, approximately 83% being singletons. The sequenced sample was CD4+ or CD8+ T cells sorted from blood, obtained in a trial of the OX40 agonist ivuxolimab. J is TRBJ2-1 and V is TRBV11-2; tentative D call: TRBD1 (6 bases). The receptor was derived from an adult with an advanced solid tumor such as melanoma, head and neck, liver or kidney cancer. The CDR3, as DNA: TGTGCCAGCAGCCCCAGCAACAGGGTTCCCATCTTATACTACAATGAGCAGTTCTTC. Translation gives CASSPSNRVPILYYNEQFF. The complete variable domain, with remaining parts taken from reference TRBV11-2 and TRBJ2-1, reads EAGVAQSPRYKIIEKRQSVAFWCNPISGHATLYWYQQILGQGPKLLIQFQNNGVVDDSQLPKDRFSAERLKGVDSTLKIQPAKLEDSAVYLCASSPSNRVPILYYNEQFFGPGTRLTVL.